This T cell receptor beta chain was found in a study of control samples from healthy donors and cancer patients. Data came from immunoSEQ multiplex PCR; TCRdb stores just in-frame clones and leaves some out. The top ten hold approximately 15% of the sample, which has 84,000 or so clones, 91% seen once. This CDR3 spans 16 amino acids. Germline V gene sequence: CDR1 SGHAT, CDR2 FQDESV (reference sequence). Trimming pared 5 bases from V and 2 bases from J, leaving 19 bases between. This receptor was taken from a man in his fifties in good health. What was sequenced was blood. The rearrangement uses TRBV11-1 and TRBJ2-7; D is unclear. The CDR3 DNA reads as TGTGCCAGCAGCCCAGATCTAAAGACACCCACCTACGAGCAGTACTTC. Amino acid sequence: CASSPDLKTPTYEQYF.